A selection of T cell receptor beta chains follows, all from one sample in a study of identical twins' blood T cells. TCRdb re-derived calls from the 5' RACE reads in MiXCR, one entry per CDR3 protein. The sample records fewer than 450,000 distinct CDR3 sequences, about 28% being singletons. The specimen sequenced was PBMCs. Source of these receptors: a woman aged 18 to 55 in good health. Each CDR3 is given with its conserved first and last residue. Each record gives: CDR3 length, J gene, D gene, clone size, V gene, CDR3 protein, CDR3 DNA. The D gene is left open where the match is weak. The listing skips clone size in some rows; elsewhere it reads once, few, many or a size class.

cdr3_length: 13; j_call: TRBJ1-1; d_call: NA; clone_size: NA; v_call: TRBV7-9; cdr3_aa: CASSLLAWGEAFF; cdr3_nt: TGTGCCAGCAGCTTATTGGCCTGGGGCGAAGCTTTCTTT
cdr3_length: 14; j_call: TRBJ1-2; d_call: NA; clone_size: NA; v_call: TRBV29-1; cdr3_aa: CSVQLDLGGYGYTF; cdr3_nt: TGCAGCGTCCAACTCGATCTAGGGGGCTATGGCTACACCTTC
cdr3_length: 15; j_call: TRBJ2-1; d_call: NA; clone_size: few; v_call: TRBV27; cdr3_aa: CASSLKSSLYNEQFF; cdr3_nt: TGTGCCAGCAGTTTAAAGTCTTCTTTATACAATGAGCAGTTCTTC
cdr3_length: 15; j_call: TRBJ2-1; d_call: TRBD2; clone_size: NA; v_call: TRBV11-2; cdr3_aa: CASSPLAWAYNEQFF; cdr3_nt: TGTGCCAGCAGCCCACTAGCGTGGGCCTACAATGAGCAGTTCTTC
cdr3_length: 14; j_call: TRBJ2-7; d_call: NA; clone_size: NA; v_call: TRBV7-2; cdr3_aa: CASSLVRSSYEQYF; cdr3_nt: TGTGCCAGCAGCTTAGTGAGAAGCTCCTACGAGCAGTACTTC
cdr3_length: 15; j_call: TRBJ2-2; d_call: NA; clone_size: NA; v_call: TRBV12-3/TRBV12-4; cdr3_aa: CASSFSQGATGELFF; cdr3_nt: TGTGCCAGCAGTTTTTCGCAGGGAGCGACCGGGGAGCTGTTTTTT
cdr3_length: 16; j_call: TRBJ1-4; d_call: NA; clone_size: many; v_call: TRBV29-1; cdr3_aa: CSVEDSSGTNNEKLFF; cdr3_nt: TGCAGCGTTGAAGACTCTTCCGGGACAAATAATGAAAAACTGTTTTTT
cdr3_length: 13; j_call: TRBJ1-5; d_call: NA; clone_size: NA; v_call: TRBV28; cdr3_aa: CASSLSGGGPQHF; cdr3_nt: TGTGCCAGCAGTTTGTCAGGCGGAGGGCCCCAGCATTTT
cdr3_length: 14; j_call: TRBJ2-1; d_call: NA; clone_size: few; v_call: TRBV5-1; cdr3_aa: CASSSENLYNEQFF; cdr3_nt: TGCGCCAGCAGCTCTGAAAATCTATACAATGAGCAGTTCTTC
cdr3_length: 14; j_call: TRBJ2-7; d_call: NA; clone_size: few; v_call: TRBV9; cdr3_aa: CASSVEGGPYEQYF; cdr3_nt: TGTGCCAGCAGCGTAGAGGGAGGCCCCTACGAGCAGTACTTC
cdr3_length: 12; j_call: TRBJ1-4; d_call: NA; clone_size: NA; v_call: TRBV19; cdr3_aa: CASRAWNEKLFF; cdr3_nt: TGTGCCAGTCGGGCGTGGAATGAAAAACTGTTTTTT
cdr3_length: 13; j_call: TRBJ1-2; d_call: NA; clone_size: few; v_call: TRBV6-5; cdr3_aa: CASSYSGGYGYTF; cdr3_nt: TGTGCCAGCAGTTACTCAGGGGGCTATGGCTACACCTTC
cdr3_length: 14; j_call: TRBJ1-1; d_call: NA; clone_size: few; v_call: TRBV29-1; cdr3_aa: CSAAIGQRGTEAFF; cdr3_nt: TGCAGCGCCGCGATAGGACAGAGGGGCACTGAAGCTTTCTTT
cdr3_length: 16; j_call: TRBJ1-4; d_call: NA; clone_size: few; v_call: TRBV5-4; cdr3_aa: CASSLAGGRGNEKLFF; cdr3_nt: TGTGCCAGCAGCTTGGCCGGGGGGCGAGGGAATGAAAAACTGTTTTTT
cdr3_length: 14; j_call: TRBJ2-1; d_call: NA; clone_size: many; v_call: TRBV2; cdr3_aa: CASVPDSPYNEQFF; cdr3_nt: TGTGCCAGCGTTCCGGACAGCCCTTACAATGAGCAGTTCTTC
cdr3_length: 15; j_call: TRBJ1-1; d_call: NA; clone_size: NA; v_call: TRBV19; cdr3_aa: CASSTRTKKGTEAFF; cdr3_nt: TGTGCCAGTAGTACGAGGACGAAAAAGGGGACTGAAGCTTTCTTT
cdr3_length: 11; j_call: TRBJ2-7; d_call: NA; clone_size: NA; v_call: TRBV20-1; cdr3_aa: CSAVEAYEQYF; cdr3_nt: TGCAGTGCTGTGGAAGCCTACGAGCAGTACTTC
cdr3_length: 15; j_call: TRBJ1-4; d_call: TRBD1; clone_size: many; v_call: TRBV11-2; cdr3_aa: CASSSTGGFYEKLFF; cdr3_nt: TGTGCCAGCAGCTCTACAGGGGGTTTTTATGAAAAACTGTTTTTT
cdr3_length: 19; j_call: TRBJ2-3; d_call: TRBD1; clone_size: few; v_call: TRBV9; cdr3_aa: CASSPWTGGYSTTTDTQYF; cdr3_nt: TGTGCCAGCAGCCCATGGACAGGGGGTTACTCAACCACCACAGATACGCAGTATTTT
cdr3_length: 13; j_call: TRBJ2-4; d_call: NA; clone_size: few; v_call: TRBV7-6; cdr3_aa: CASSSFNKNIQYF; cdr3_nt: TGTGCCAGCAGCTCCTTCAACAAAAACATTCAGTACTTC
cdr3_length: 13; j_call: TRBJ1-2; d_call: TRBD1; clone_size: few; v_call: TRBV20-1; cdr3_aa: CSPENRGLFGYTF; cdr3_nt: TGCAGTCCTGAAAACAGGGGGCTATTCGGCTACACCTTC
cdr3_length: 11; j_call: TRBJ2-2; d_call: NA; clone_size: NA; v_call: TRBV12-5; cdr3_aa: CASGSPGELFF; cdr3_nt: TGTGCTAGTGGTTCCCCCGGGGAGCTGTTTTTT
cdr3_length: 17; j_call: TRBJ1-1; d_call: NA; clone_size: few; v_call: TRBV6-2/TRBV6-3; cdr3_aa: CASSYRLYVRAKTEAFF; cdr3_nt: TGTGCCAGCAGTTACCGACTTTACGTTCGGGCGAAGACTGAAGCTTTCTTT
cdr3_length: 16; j_call: TRBJ1-2; d_call: NA; clone_size: NA; v_call: TRBV12-3/TRBV12-4; cdr3_aa: CASSLDPQGREKGYTF; cdr3_nt: TGCGCCAGCAGTTTAGATCCCCAGGGTAGGGAGAAAGGCTACACCTTC
cdr3_length: 10; j_call: TRBJ2-5; d_call: NA; clone_size: few; v_call: TRBV6-1; cdr3_aa: CASWQETQYF; cdr3_nt: TGTGCCAGCTGGCAAGAGACCCAGTACTTC
cdr3_length: 15; j_call: TRBJ2-2; d_call: TRBD2; clone_size: many; v_call: TRBV20-1; cdr3_aa: CSARDGQREYGELFF; cdr3_nt: TGCAGTGCTAGAGATGGGCAGCGGGAGTACGGGGAGCTGTTTTTT
cdr3_length: 11; j_call: TRBJ2-5; d_call: NA; clone_size: NA; v_call: TRBV9; cdr3_aa: CARGSRETQYF; cdr3_nt: TGTGCCAGAGGCAGCCGGGAGACCCAGTACTTC
cdr3_length: 14; j_call: TRBJ1-6; d_call: NA; clone_size: many; v_call: TRBV11-2; cdr3_aa: CASSFGALNSPLHF; cdr3_nt: TGTGCCAGCAGCTTCGGGGCGCTTAATTCACCCCTCCACTTT
cdr3_length: 14; j_call: TRBJ2-2; d_call: TRBD1; clone_size: NA; v_call: TRBV7-2; cdr3_aa: CASSSQTGTGELFF; cdr3_nt: TGTGCCAGCAGCTCACAGACAGGGACCGGGGAGCTGTTTTTT
cdr3_length: 15; j_call: TRBJ1-1; d_call: NA; clone_size: many; v_call: TRBV5-1; cdr3_aa: CASSSGVGKNTEAFF; cdr3_nt: TGCGCCAGCAGCTCAGGGGTGGGGAAGAACACTGAAGCTTTCTTT
cdr3_length: 16; j_call: TRBJ1-1; d_call: TRBD1; clone_size: few; v_call: TRBV2; cdr3_aa: CASNRGPGGRGTEAFF; cdr3_nt: TGTGCCAGCAATAGGGGCCCAGGGGGCCGGGGCACTGAAGCTTTCTTT
cdr3_length: 15; j_call: TRBJ1-1; d_call: NA; clone_size: NA; v_call: TRBV11-2; cdr3_aa: CASSSTVEENTEAFF; cdr3_nt: TGTGCCAGCAGCTCGACCGTCGAGGAGAACACTGAAGCTTTCTTT
cdr3_length: 14; j_call: TRBJ1-1; d_call: NA; clone_size: few; v_call: TRBV7-9; cdr3_aa: CASSGTEGEPEAFF; cdr3_nt: TGTGCCAGCAGCGGAACTGAGGGTGAACCTGAAGCTTTCTTT
cdr3_length: 12; j_call: TRBJ2-7; d_call: NA; clone_size: many; v_call: TRBV2; cdr3_aa: CASSDEPYEQYF; cdr3_nt: TGTGCCAGCAGTGACGAACCCTACGAGCAGTACTTC
cdr3_length: 16; j_call: TRBJ1-1; d_call: TRBD1; clone_size: NA; v_call: TRBV5-1; cdr3_aa: CASSFPRDRAAGEAFF; cdr3_nt: TGCGCCAGCAGCTTCCCCCGGGACAGGGCAGCGGGTGAAGCTTTCTTT
cdr3_length: 14; j_call: TRBJ1-1; d_call: NA; clone_size: NA; v_call: TRBV2; cdr3_aa: CASGPGRMDTEAFF; cdr3_nt: TGTGCCAGCGGTCCAGGGAGGATGGACACTGAAGCTTTCTTT
cdr3_length: 13; j_call: TRBJ2-5; d_call: NA; clone_size: NA; v_call: TRBV20-1; cdr3_aa: CSAAGRNQETQYF; cdr3_nt: TGCAGTGCTGCGGGACGGAACCAAGAGACCCAGTACTTC
cdr3_length: 15; j_call: TRBJ1-3; d_call: NA; clone_size: NA; v_call: TRBV10-3; cdr3_aa: CAISDGGASGNTIYF; cdr3_nt: TGTGCCATCAGTGACGGGGGGGCCTCTGGAAACACCATATATTTT
cdr3_length: 14; j_call: TRBJ1-1; d_call: NA; clone_size: NA; v_call: TRBV10-3; cdr3_aa: CVISDSSHPTEAFF; cdr3_nt: TGTGTCATCAGTGATTCAAGTCATCCCACTGAAGCTTTCTTT
cdr3_length: 17; j_call: TRBJ1-6; d_call: TRBD1; clone_size: NA; v_call: TRBV9; cdr3_aa: CASSVDEDRRFNSPLHF; cdr3_nt: TGTGCCAGCAGCGTAGACGAGGACAGGAGGTTTAATTCACCCCTCCACTTT
cdr3_length: 16; j_call: TRBJ1-1; d_call: TRBD1; clone_size: NA; v_call: TRBV4-1; cdr3_aa: CASSQVGTGFNTEAFF; cdr3_nt: TGCGCCAGCAGCCAAGTTGGGACAGGATTTAACACTGAAGCTTTCTTT
cdr3_length: 12; j_call: TRBJ2-1; d_call: NA; clone_size: many; v_call: TRBV6-5; cdr3_aa: CASSYSRGVQFF; cdr3_nt: TGTGCCAGCAGTTACTCAAGGGGGGTGCAGTTCTTC
cdr3_length: 11; j_call: TRBJ2-1; d_call: NA; clone_size: NA; v_call: TRBV12-5; cdr3_aa: CASGSKNEQFF; cdr3_nt: TGTGCTAGTGGTTCCAAGAATGAGCAGTTCTTC
cdr3_length: 12; j_call: TRBJ2-1; d_call: NA; clone_size: NA; v_call: TRBV5-1; cdr3_aa: CASYGENNEQFF; cdr3_nt: TGCGCCAGCTATGGGGAAAACAATGAGCAGTTCTTC
cdr3_length: 13; j_call: TRBJ2-1; d_call: NA; clone_size: NA; v_call: TRBV27; cdr3_aa: CASSSRAYNEQFF; cdr3_nt: TGTGCCAGCAGTTCCCGGGCCTACAATGAGCAGTTCTTC
cdr3_length: 16; j_call: TRBJ1-2; d_call: NA; clone_size: few; v_call: TRBV7-9; cdr3_aa: CASSLGVLQGRYGYTF; cdr3_nt: TGTGCCAGCAGCTTAGGCGTTTTACAGGGTCGCTATGGCTACACCTTC
cdr3_length: 11; j_call: TRBJ2-1; d_call: NA; clone_size: many; v_call: TRBV5-1; cdr3_aa: CASSSHNEQFF; cdr3_nt: TGCGCCAGCAGCTCCCACAATGAGCAGTTCTTC
cdr3_length: 13; j_call: TRBJ2-3; d_call: NA; clone_size: NA; v_call: TRBV10-3; cdr3_aa: CAISTDSTDTQYF; cdr3_nt: TGTGCCATCAGTACGGACAGCACAGATACGCAGTATTTT
cdr3_length: 12; j_call: TRBJ1-2; d_call: NA; clone_size: NA; v_call: TRBV20-1; cdr3_aa: CSASGQYYGYTF; cdr3_nt: TGCAGTGCTAGTGGACAGTACTATGGCTACACCTTC
cdr3_length: 14; j_call: TRBJ1-1; d_call: NA; clone_size: few; v_call: TRBV19; cdr3_aa: CASSITVMNTEAFF; cdr3_nt: TGTGCCAGTAGTATCACCGTTATGAACACTGAAGCTTTCTTT
cdr3_length: 16; j_call: TRBJ1-2; d_call: NA; clone_size: NA; v_call: TRBV7-9; cdr3_aa: CVSSSRGFESSYGYTF; cdr3_nt: TGTGTCAGCAGCTCCAGGGGTTTTGAAAGCAGCTATGGCTACACCTTC
cdr3_length: 16; j_call: TRBJ2-2; d_call: NA; clone_size: NA; v_call: TRBV14; cdr3_aa: CASSQDLASYTGELFF; cdr3_nt: TGTGCCAGCAGCCAAGATCTAGCGAGCTATACCGGGGAGCTGTTTTTT
cdr3_length: 14; j_call: TRBJ2-1; d_call: NA; clone_size: few; v_call: TRBV6-6; cdr3_aa: CASSYSLSGGEQFF; cdr3_nt: TGTGCCAGCAGTTACTCTCTGAGTGGGGGTGAGCAGTTCTTC
cdr3_length: 15; j_call: TRBJ1-1; d_call: NA; clone_size: NA; v_call: TRBV18; cdr3_aa: CASSPSGRRNTEAFF; cdr3_nt: TGTGCCAGCTCACCCTCAGGACGGAGGAACACTGAAGCTTTCTTT
cdr3_length: 15; j_call: TRBJ1-3; d_call: NA; clone_size: NA; v_call: TRBV6-8; cdr3_aa: CASRTPGISGNAIYF; cdr3_nt: TGTGCCAGCAGGACGCCAGGGATCTCTGGAAACGCCATATATTTT
cdr3_length: 12; j_call: TRBJ1-1; d_call: NA; clone_size: few; v_call: TRBV5-6; cdr3_aa: CASSGDSTEAFF; cdr3_nt: TGTGCCAGCAGCGGTGACAGTACTGAAGCTTTCTTT
cdr3_length: 13; j_call: TRBJ1-5; d_call: NA; clone_size: NA; v_call: TRBV20-1; cdr3_aa: CSASWGRGQPQHF; cdr3_nt: TGCAGTGCCAGCTGGGGACGGGGGCAGCCCCAGCATTTT